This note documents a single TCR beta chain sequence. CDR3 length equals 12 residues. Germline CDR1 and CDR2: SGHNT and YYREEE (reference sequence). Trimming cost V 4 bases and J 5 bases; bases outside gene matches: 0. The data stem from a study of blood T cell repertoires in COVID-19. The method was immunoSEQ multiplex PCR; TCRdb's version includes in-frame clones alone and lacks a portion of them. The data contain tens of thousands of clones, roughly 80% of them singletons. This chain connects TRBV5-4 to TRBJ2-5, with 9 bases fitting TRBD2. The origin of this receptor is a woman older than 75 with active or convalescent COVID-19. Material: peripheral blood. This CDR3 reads CASSGLAETQYF. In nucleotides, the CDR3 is TGTGCCAGCAGCGGACTAGCGGAGACCCAGTACTTC.